This T cell receptor (beta chain) was identified in a study of beta chain features in type 1 diabetes. General study points: Still unanswered here is whether HLA type influences TCRB rearrangement.

Via CD45RO/CCR7/CD25/CD127/CD95/CD27, cells of the CD4+ naive, central memory, regulatory and stem cell-like memory subsets were sorted. This clone was recorded at least ten times. Its antigen remains unidentified. The length of the CDR3 is 15 residues. Germline V gene sequence: CDR1 SGHTA, CDR2 FQGNSA. Losses at the gene ends were 3 bases for V and 7 bases for J; bases not matched to a gene: 7. The whole isolated RNA underwent reverse transcription, so sequencing captured expressed TCRB transcripts. Only in-frame clones appear in the TCRdb table, and some are missing; sequencing was by immunoSEQ multiplex PCR. The data contain about 340,000 clones, roughly 8% of them singletons.

The sequence came from a woman aged 18-29 years in good health. The rearrangement links TRBV7-2 to TRBJ2-1; 9 bases are shared with TRBD2. The specimen was central memory CD4+ T cells from blood. The chain's CDR3 is CASSFHSGSSNEQFF. The CDR3 DNA reads as TGTGCCAGCAGCTTCCATAGCGGGAGTTCGAATGAGCAGTTCTTC.